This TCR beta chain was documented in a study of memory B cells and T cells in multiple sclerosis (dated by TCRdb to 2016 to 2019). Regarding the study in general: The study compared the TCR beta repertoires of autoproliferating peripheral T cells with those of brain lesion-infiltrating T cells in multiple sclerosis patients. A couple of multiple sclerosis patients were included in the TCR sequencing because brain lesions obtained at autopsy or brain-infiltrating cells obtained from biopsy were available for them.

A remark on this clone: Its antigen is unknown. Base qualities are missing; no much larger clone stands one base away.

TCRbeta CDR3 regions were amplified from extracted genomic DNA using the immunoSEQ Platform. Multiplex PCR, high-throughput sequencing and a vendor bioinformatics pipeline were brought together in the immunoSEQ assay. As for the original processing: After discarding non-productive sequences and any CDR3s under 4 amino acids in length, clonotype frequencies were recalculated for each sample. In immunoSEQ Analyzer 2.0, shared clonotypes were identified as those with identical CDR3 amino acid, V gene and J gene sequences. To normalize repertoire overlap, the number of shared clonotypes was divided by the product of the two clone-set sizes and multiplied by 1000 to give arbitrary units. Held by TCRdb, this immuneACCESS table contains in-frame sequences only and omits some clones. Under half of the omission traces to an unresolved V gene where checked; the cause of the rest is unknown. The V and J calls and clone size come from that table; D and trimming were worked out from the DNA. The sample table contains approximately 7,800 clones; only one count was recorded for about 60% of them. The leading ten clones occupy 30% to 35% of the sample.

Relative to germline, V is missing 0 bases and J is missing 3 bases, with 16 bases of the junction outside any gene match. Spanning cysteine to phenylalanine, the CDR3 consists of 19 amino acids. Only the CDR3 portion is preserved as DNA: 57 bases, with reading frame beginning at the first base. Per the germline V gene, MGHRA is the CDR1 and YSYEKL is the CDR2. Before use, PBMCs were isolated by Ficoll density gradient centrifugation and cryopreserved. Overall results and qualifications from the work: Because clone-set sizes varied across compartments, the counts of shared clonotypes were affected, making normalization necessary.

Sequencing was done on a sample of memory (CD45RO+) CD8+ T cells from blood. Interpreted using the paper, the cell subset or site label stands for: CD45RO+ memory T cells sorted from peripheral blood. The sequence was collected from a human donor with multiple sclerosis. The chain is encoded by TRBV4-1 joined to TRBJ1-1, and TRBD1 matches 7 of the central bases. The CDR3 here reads CASSQDVGTGELLYTEAFF. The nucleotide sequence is TGCGCCAGCAGCCAAGATGTGGGAACAGGGGAACTTCTCTACACTGAAGCTTTCTTT.